This paragraph covers one T cell receptor beta chain sequence. Its antigen is currently unknown. Researchers ran the PCR with 60 Vbeta and 13 Jbeta primers. Sequencing was performed with immunoSEQ multiplex PCR; in TCRdb, only in-frame clones are kept and a portion is missing. This repertoire includes about 78,000 clones. This record belongs to a study of cytomegalovirus exposure and HLA in healthy donors. Whole-study findings and limits: According to a later analysis, donors in an Asian-associated ancestry cluster reportedly had fewer N-insertions than the roughly 720-donor mean. In a later analysis, TCR beta V- and J-gene trimming showed a link to a missense DCLRE1C variant. Some segments of the V type, notably TRBV6-2 and TRBV6-3, were excluded as indistinguishable. Earlier results showed most TCR beta V segments being productive about 87% or about 30% of the time.

Germline CDR1 reads SGHNT; CDR2 reads YYREEE (reference sequence). The CDR3 sequence is 11 residues long. The V segment lost 5 bases and the J segment 15 bases; nucleotides outside the gene matches: 8. Sequenced sample: PBMCs. The receptor's source is a female donor in good health and CMV-seropositive. V usage is TRBV5-4 and J usage is TRBJ2-4, with 7 bases that match TRBD1. DNA for the CDR3: TGTGCCAGCAGTTATTTGGGACAGCGGTACTTC. This sequence encodes CASSYLGQRYF. The complete variable domain, with remaining parts taken from reference TRBV5-4 and TRBJ2-4, reads ETGVTQSPTHLIKTRGQQVTLRCSSQSGHNTVSWYQQALGQGPQFIFQYYREEENGRGNFPPRFSGLQFPNYSSELNVNALELDDSALYLCASSYLGQRYFGAGTRLSVL.